This TCR beta chain emerged from a study of technical replicates of blood from a handful of donors (dated 2017 in TCRdb). On this clone itself: Its specific antigen is unknown. No base quality information exists; no much larger clone differs at one position.

Libraries were constructed by the immunoSEQ multiplex PCR assay. The immuneACCESS repertoire file appears here via TCRdb, limited to in-frame rearrangements. These files lack a portion of the clones; in checked studies, under half of the deficit traces to unresolved V genes, and the cause of the others is not known. This sample has over 30,000 clones in its table, and around nine tenths of those were observed once. The ten most abundant clones make up under 4.5% of the sample. The cysteine opens and the phenylalanine closes a CDR3 of 16 amino acids. The sequence is cut down to CDR3 DNA, 48 bases in frame from base 1. Reading the germline V gene gives CDR1 SGDLS and CDR2 YYNGEE. The V end gives up 3 bases and the J end 5 bases, leaving 11 bases in the junction not matched to a gene.

Specimen: PBMCs. This clonotype was sampled from a human donor in good health. Some clones in this sample may be carry-over from other donors' samples. The chain employs TRBV9 and TRBJ2-1; TRBD1 agrees with 7 junctional bases. The CDR3 amino acid sequence is: CASSAGDSLYNNEQFF. The nucleotide sequence is TGTGCCAGCAGCGCCGGGGACAGCCTCTATAACAATGAGCAGTTCTTC. Reference TRBV9 and TRBJ2-1 genes cover what lies past the CDR3, so the full variable domain is DSGVTQTPKHLITATGQRVTLRCSPRSGDLSVYWYQQSLDQGLQFLIQYYNGEERAKGNILERFSAQQFPDLHSELNLSSLELGDSALYFCASSAGDSLYNNEQFFGPGTRLTVL.